This entry lists 2 T cell receptor beta chains sequenced from one sample in a study of T-cell memory formation after mild COVID-19. TCRdb re-derived calls from the 5' RACE reads in MiXCR, one entry per CDR3 protein. The data contain 150,000 to 200,000 distinct CDR3 sequences, about 15% of them singletons. Sequences were obtained from PBMCs or a T cell subset sorted from them (not recorded which). The receptors originated from an adult woman who had mild COVID-19 (a few samples of this study predate the infection). Cell type and time point are not known.

The CDR3 here is CASSRSGTGNTDTQYF. DNA for the CDR3: TGTGCCAGCAGCCGAAGCGGGACTGGCAACACAGATACGCAGTATTTT. This chain connects TRBV7-6 to TRBJ2-3, with 7 bases identical to TRBD2. The CDR3 loop spans 16 amino acids. Germline assignment: CDR1 SGHVS and CDR2 FNYEAQ. The J segment lost 2 bases and the V segment lost 5 bases, leaving 10 bases of the junction unmatched. Full variable domain (missing parts from reference TRBV7-6 and TRBJ2-3): GAGVSQSPRYKVTKRGQDVALRCDPISGHVSLYWYRQALGQGPEFLTYFNYEAQQDKSGLPNDRFSAERPEGSISTLTIQRTEQRDSAMYRCASSRSGTGNTDTQYFGPGTRLTVL.

This clonotype was counted only a few times. This chain links TRBV5-1 with TRBJ2-7; D call uncertain. The germline V gene encodes CDR1 SGHRS and CDR2 YFSETQ. The CDR3 is 14 residues long. The V gene lost 4 bases and the J gene lost 3 bases, with 14 bases spanning the gap. The CDR3 DNA reads as TGCGCCAGCAGCCCCATGACTGGAGACTACGAGCAGTACTTC. It encodes CASSPMTGDYEQYF.